One TCR beta chain is described in this entry. An amount of RNA that ranged from roughly 0.5 to 1 ug was reverse transcribed with random hexamers. TCRdb used MiXCR to reprocess the immunoSEQ multiplex PCR reads, holding one entry per CDR3 protein. The top ten clones hold approximately 0.12% of a sample with about 120,000 distinct CDR3 sequences, about nine tenths of them seen once. This sample was taken from a study of CD8 T cells in Susac syndrome. Trimming stripped 5 bases from V and 0 bases from J, with 11 bases between. The CDR3 length is 14 residues. Germline CDR1 and CDR2: DFQATT and SNEGSKA (reference sequence).

The rearrangement uses TRBV20-1 and TRBJ2-4; D is possibly TRBD2 (5 bases). This receptor was identified in a human donor in good health. The material sequenced was CD8+ T cells from PBMCs. CDR3 residues: CSAPDSRAKNIQYF. CDR3 coding DNA: TGCAGTGCTCCGGACTCGCGAGCCAAAAACATTCAGTACTTC.